This T cell receptor beta chain was identified during a study of cytomegalovirus exposure and HLA in healthy donors. Amplification used 60 Vbeta primers and 13 Jbeta primers. Profiled with immunoSEQ multiplex PCR; TCRdb holds only in-frame clones, not every one. Of roughly 180,000 clones in the sample, around 82% were seen once. The material sequenced was PBMCs. This receptor was identified in a boy between 10 and 17 years old in good health and CMV-seronegative.

The CDR3 region is CASSLTGGSREKLFF. CDR3 DNA sequence: TGTGCCAGCAGCCTGACGGGGGGCAGTAGGGAAAAACTGTTTTTT. The chain combines TRBV5-8 with TRBJ1-4; possible D gene TRBD1, 6 bases. The CDR3 runs to 15 residues. V was cut by 4 bases and J by 8 bases, with 18 bases left in between. Germline assignment: CDR1 SGHTS and CDR2 YDEGEE.